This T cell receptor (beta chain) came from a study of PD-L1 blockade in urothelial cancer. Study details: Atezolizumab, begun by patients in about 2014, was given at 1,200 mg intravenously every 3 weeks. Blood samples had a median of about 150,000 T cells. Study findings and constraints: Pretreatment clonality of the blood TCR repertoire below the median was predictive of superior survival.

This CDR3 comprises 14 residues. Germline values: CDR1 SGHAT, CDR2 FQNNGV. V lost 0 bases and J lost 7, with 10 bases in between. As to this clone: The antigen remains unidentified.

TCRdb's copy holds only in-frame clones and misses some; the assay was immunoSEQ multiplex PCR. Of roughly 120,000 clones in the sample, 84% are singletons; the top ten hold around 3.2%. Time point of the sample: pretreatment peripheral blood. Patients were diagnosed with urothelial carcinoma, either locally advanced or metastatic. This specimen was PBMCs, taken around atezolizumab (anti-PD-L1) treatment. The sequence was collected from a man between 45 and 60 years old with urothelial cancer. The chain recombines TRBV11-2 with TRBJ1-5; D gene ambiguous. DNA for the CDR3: TGTGCCAGCAGCTTAGACCGGGGTTTGCAGCCCCAGCATTTT. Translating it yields CASSLDRGLQPQHF. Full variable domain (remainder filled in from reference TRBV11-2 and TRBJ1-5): EAGVAQSPRYKIIEKRQSVAFWCNPISGHATLYWYQQILGQGPKLLIQFQNNGVVDDSQLPKDRFSAERLKGVDSTLKIQPAKLEDSAVYLCASSLDRGLQPQHFGDGTRLSIL.